Below, 24 T cell receptor beta chains from the same sample are listed, as sequenced in a study of cytomegalovirus exposure and HLA in healthy donors. Primers included in the PCR were 60 Vbeta and 13 Jbeta primers. Assay: immunoSEQ multiplex PCR; the TCRdb copy retains only in-frame clones and omits some. The sample lists approximately 100,000 clones, 50% to 80% seen once, with around 4.2% in the top ten. Material: PBMCs. The source of these receptors is a man in his thirties or forties in good health and CMV-seronegative.

As DNA, the CDR3 is TGTGCCAGCGGGAGGACTAGCGGGATCAATGAGCAGTTCTTC. Protein: CASGRTSGINEQFF. The rearrangement links TRBV27 to TRBJ2-1; 12 positions agree with TRBD2. The germline V gene encodes CDR1 MNHEY and CDR2 SMNVEV (reference sequence). V lost 8 bases to trimming and J lost 6 bases; unmatched junction nucleotides: 5. This CDR3 contains 14 residues.

V and J are TRBV11-3 and TRBJ2-7; 11 bases match TRBD2. Trimming at V came to 2 bases and at J to 4 bases, leaving 4 bases not matched to a gene. The CDR3 extends over 15 amino acids. Per the germline V gene, CDR1 is SGHNT and CDR2 is YENEEA. CDR3 in amino acids: CASSLSTSGGYEQYF. The CDR3 nucleotides read TGTGCCAGCAGCTTATCTACTAGCGGGGGTTACGAGCAGTACTTC.

The chain is built from TRBV10-3 and TRBJ1-1; D remains ambiguous. CDR1 is ENHRY and CDR2 is SYGVKD in the germline V gene. CDR3 size: 14 residues. V was cut by 7 bases and J by 0 bases, with 12 bases left in between. This CDR3 reads CAITETSLNTEAFF. CDR3 in DNA: TGTGCCATCACCGAGACAAGCCTGAACACTGAAGCTTTCTTT.

J is TRBJ2-3 and V is TRBV29-1, with TRBD2 identical over 11 bases. CDR3 length equals 17 residues. V shed 5 bases, J shed 0 bases, and the junction held 10 bases outside the gene matches. Germline CDR1 SQVTM, CDR2 ANQGSEA. In DNA, the CDR3 is TGCAGCGTTCTAGCGGGAGGAAGTGGTTATAGCACAGATACGCAGTATTTT. As protein: CSVLAGGSGYSTDTQYF.

This clone came up a few times. The rearrangement joins TRBV7-3 to TRBJ1-1; D not certain. CDR3 length: 14 amino acids. V lost 1 base and J 0 bases, leaving 6 bases between the germline ends. Germline V CDR1 and CDR2: SGHTA, FQGTGA. Here the CDR3 reads CASSLSDVNTEAFF. The CDR3, as DNA: TGTGCCAGCAGCTTAAGCGATGTGAACACTGAAGCTTTCTTT.

V gene TRBV28 combines with J gene TRBJ2-2, with D perhaps matching TRBD2 (5 bases). The length of the CDR3 is 14 residues. V dropped 6 bases and J dropped 8 bases, with 16 bases sitting between them. CDR1 is MDHEN and CDR2 is SYDVKM in the germline V gene. The CDR3 here is CASSLTGGAGELFF. For the CDR3, the DNA is TGTGCCAGCAGCCTGACCGGAGGAGCTGGGGAGCTGTTTTTT.

This clone occurred once. Other DNA sequences in the same sample also yield this CDR3. V and J are TRBV9 and TRBJ1-1; the D is unclear. V was clipped by 0 bases and J by 4 bases, with 10 bases between them. This CDR3 is 14 amino acids long. Germline CDR1 reads SGDLS; CDR2 reads YYNGEE. The CDR3 sequence: CASSVGGVGTEAFF. CDR3 sequence (DNA): TGTGCCAGCAGCGTAGGCGGGGTTGGCACTGAAGCTTTCTTT.

The J gene is TRBJ1-3, the V gene TRBV9; D remains unclear. V lost 1 base, J lost 2 bases, and 7 bases lay in between. This CDR3 has 14 amino acids. Germline CDR1 is SGDLS and CDR2 is YYNGEE. The CDR3, as DNA: TGTGCCAGCAGCGTATATCAGGCTGGAAACACCATATATTTT. The encoded protein is CASSVYQAGNTIYF. Using reference TRBV9 and TRBJ1-3 for the parts outside the CDR3, the full variable domain is DSGVTQTPKHLITATGQRVTLRCSPRSGDLSVYWYQQSLDQGLQFLIQYYNGEERAKGNILERFSAQQFPDLHSELNLSSLELGDSALYFCASSVYQAGNTIYFGEGSWLTVV.

V gene TRBV2 combines with J gene TRBJ2-7, with TRBD2 as a possible D gene (6 bases). This CDR3 spans 13 amino acids. Trimming pared 5 bases from V and 3 bases from J, leaving 11 bases between. Per germline, CDR1 SNHLY and CDR2 FYNNEI. CDR3 residues: CASSLLGGYEQYF. The CDR3 bases are TGTGCCAGCAGTCTCTTGGGGGGCTACGAGCAGTACTTC.

This chain joins TRBV28 and TRBJ2-2, with unresolved D. The CDR3 has 14 residues. V lost 5 bases and J lost 0, with 7 bases in between. Germline V lookup: CDR1 MDHEN, CDR2 SYDVKM. Here the CDR3 reads CASSIHANTGELFF. The CDR3 DNA reads TGTGCCAGCAGTATTCATGCGAACACCGGGGAGCTGTTTTTT.

This chain joins TRBV9 and TRBJ2-5, with TRBD2 identical over 11 bases. This CDR3 is 18 amino acids long. CDR1 is SGDLS, CDR2 YYNGEE, per germline. With 3 bases clipped from V and 5 bases from J, the junction kept 15 bases outside the gene matches. CDR3 bases: TGTGCCAGCAGCGGGGACACTAGCGGGAGACCGGCGGGGGAGACCCAGTACTTC. Protein: CASSGDTSGRPAGETQYF. The full variable domain, with the rest looked up from reference TRBV9 and TRBJ2-5, is DSGVTQTPKHLITATGQRVTLRCSPRSGDLSVYWYQQSLDQGLQFLIQYYNGEERAKGNILERFSAQQFPDLHSELNLSSLELGDSALYFCASSGDTSGRPAGETQYFGPGTRLLVL.

V and J are TRBV5-3 and TRBJ2-7; TRBD1 matches at 12 bases. TRBV5-3 is marked as an open reading frame, function uncertain. The CDR3 runs to 15 residues. The ends lost 5 bases at V and 5 bases at J; junction bases unmatched: 8. The chain's CDR3 is CARRPPGQGAHEQYF. The CDR3 nucleotides read TGTGCCAGAAGACCTCCGGGACAGGGGGCCCACGAGCAGTACTTC.

The chain recombines TRBV2 with TRBJ2-7; D unclear. Trimming stripped 3 bases from V and 2 bases from J, with 5 bases between. The CDR3 consists of 12 residues. CDR1 is SNHLY and CDR2 is FYNNEI in the germline V gene. The CDR3 DNA sequence: TGTGCCAGCAGTGAGGGCCCCTACGAGCAGTACTTC. It encodes CASSEGPYEQYF.

This clone has only a few counts. The chain carries TRBV9 and TRBJ2-7, with 11 positions matching TRBD1. Per germline, CDR1 SGDLS and CDR2 YYNGEE. The length of the CDR3 is 15 residues. J was trimmed by 2 bases and V by 1 base; bases with no gene match: 2. CDR3 in amino acids: CASSVLGQGAYEQYF. In nucleotides, the CDR3 is TGTGCCAGCAGCGTACTGGGACAGGGGGCCTACGAGCAGTACTTC.

This clone showed up just a few times. This chain links TRBV6-5 with TRBJ2-7; TRBD2 matches 13 bases. V gave up 7 bases and J gave up 2 bases; unmatched junction bases: 5. Germline CDR1 MNHEY, CDR2 SVGAGI. The CDR3 extends over 15 amino acids. The CDR3, as DNA: TGTGCCAGCAAAATAACTAGCGGGGGGGCCTACGAGCAGTACTTC. Its translation: CASKITSGGAYEQYF.

V is TRBV13 and J is TRBJ1-4, with 7 bases fitting TRBD1. Looked up from germline, CDR1 is PRHDT and CDR2 is FYEKMQ (reference sequence). V was clipped by 5 bases and J by 7 bases; unmatched bases: 10. This CDR3 has 15 residues. CDR3 in DNA: TGTGCCAGCAGCGCCTTTGGAGGGGGCGGTGAAAAACTGTTTTTT. It codes for CASSAFGGGGEKLFF.

The CDR3 bases are TGTGCCAGCAGCGAACGAGGACAGCTTAATTCACCCCTCCACTTT. The encoded protein is CASSERGQLNSPLHF. The chain links TRBV2 to TRBJ1-6, with D tentatively TRBD1 (6 bases). This CDR3 is 15 amino acids long. Germline V gene data show CDR1 as SNHLY and CDR2 as FYNNEI. V lost 6 bases to trimming and J lost 6 bases, with 15 bases between them.

This sequence joins TRBV4-2 and TRBJ1-2; possible D gene TRBD1, 6 bases. The germline V and J ends were trimmed by 0 bases and 5 bases, with 10 bases remaining between them. The CDR3 consists of 14 residues. Germline assignment: CDR1 LGHNA and CDR2 YNFKEQ. For the CDR3, the DNA is TGTGCCAGCAGCCAAGATAACAGGGAGTATGGCTACACCTTC. Its protein is CASSQDNREYGYTF.

This rearrangement joins TRBV12-5 to TRBJ1-2, with D unclear. The CDR3 covers 12 residues. Between the trimmed V and J ends, which lost 6 bases and 0 bases, there was a span of 5 bases. CDR1 is LGHNT and CDR2 is FRNRAP in the germline V gene. The CDR3 here is CASGIANYGYTF. CDR3 nucleotide sequence: TGTGCTAGTGGAATAGCTAACTATGGCTACACCTTC. Full variable domain (outside the CDR3, taken from reference TRBV12-5 and TRBJ1-2): DARVTQTPRHKVTEMGQEVTMRCQPILGHNTVFWYRQTMMQGLELLAYFRNRAPLDDSGMPKDRFSAEMPDATLATLKIQPSEPRDSAVYFCASGIANYGYTFGSGTRLTVV.

J is TRBJ2-2 and V is TRBV11-3, with TRBD2 identical over 8 bases. The CDR3 is made up of 17 amino acids. V lost 5 bases to trimming and J lost 1 base; unmatched junction nucleotides: 9. Germline loops: CDR1 SGHNT, CDR2 YENEEA. Here the CDR3 reads CASSPRAAGVNTGELFF. CDR3 in DNA: TGTGCCAGCAGCCCTCGGGCAGCGGGGGTGAACACCGGGGAGCTGTTTTTT.

The rearrangement joins TRBV7-6 to TRBJ2-7; 9 bases align to TRBD1. V trimming: 5 bases; J trimming: 4 bases; junction bases outside the gene matches: 6. This CDR3 is 14 amino acids long. Germline V gives CDR1 SGHVS, CDR2 FNYEAQ. The CDR3 here is CASSLDRGPYEQYF. CDR3 coding DNA: TGTGCCAGCAGCCTGGACAGGGGCCCATACGAGCAGTACTTC.

The chain recombines TRBV19 with TRBJ2-5, with TRBD2 as a possible D gene (7 bases). Trimming left V 7 bases short and J 5 bases short, with 20 bases between. This CDR3 has 15 amino acids. Germline CDR1 is LNHDA and CDR2 is SQIVND (reference sequence). This CDR3 is CASMGGHLGLETQYF. In DNA form, the CDR3 reads TGTGCCAGTATGGGGGGGCATCTAGGGCTCGAGACCCAGTACTTC. The full variable domain, completed using reference TRBV19 and TRBJ2-5, is DGGITQSPKYLFRKEGQNVTLSCEQNLNHDAMYWYRQDPGQGLRLIYYSQIVNDFQKGDIAEGYSVSREKKESFPLTVTSAQKNPTAFYLCASMGGHLGLETQYFGPGTRLLVL.

J is TRBJ1-1 and V is TRBV5-1; 11 nucleotides line up with TRBD1. The J segment lost 4 bases and the V segment lost 2 bases, leaving 4 bases of the junction unmatched. Germline CDR1 reads SGHRS; CDR2 reads YFSETQ. This CDR3 is 15 amino acids long. CDR3: CASSFGQGAGTEAFF. CDR3 DNA sequence: TGCGCCAGCAGCTTCGGACAGGGGGCAGGCACTGAAGCTTTCTTT.

The chain recombines TRBV27 with TRBJ2-1; a possible D gene is TRBD1 (5 bases). This CDR3 has 12 residues. V was cut by 3 bases and J by 15 bases, with 15 bases left in between. Germline assignment: CDR1 MNHEY and CDR2 SMNVEV (reference sequence). The CDR3 DNA is TGTGCCAGCAGTTTGTCTAGGGGTTTGGTGTTCTTC. Its protein product is CASSLSRGLVFF.